The sequence of this TCR beta chain was determined in a study of cytomegalovirus exposure and HLA in healthy donors. The ends were cut back, 6 bases at V and 3 bases at J, with 12 bases in the middle. The CDR3 covers 14 residues. Germline lookup yields CDR1 SNHLY and CDR2 FYNNEI. The study's findings and limits: Among CMV-associated TCR beta chains, most appeared HLA-restricted in a later analysis.

The study ran its PCR with 60 Vbeta and 13 Jbeta primers. Under the authors' procedure: As a later analysis found, there were approximately 80 million unique TCR beta chains, of which about 10 million were shared. Sequencing was performed with immunoSEQ multiplex PCR; in TCRdb, only in-frame clones are kept and a portion is missing. V and J calls and clone size are copied from that table; D and trimming were computed from the DNA. Of fewer than 200,000 clones in the sample, approximately 84% were seen once. Comment on this clone: The target antigen is unknown.

The TCR sequence derives from a female donor in good health and CMV-seronegative. The chain joins TRBV2 to TRBJ2-1, with D tentatively TRBD1 (6 bases). What was sequenced was PBMCs. CDR3 amino acids: CASRKTGLYNEQFF. The CDR3 region has the DNA TGTGCCAGCAGAAAGACAGGCCTCTACAATGAGCAGTTCTTC.